This passage covers 28 T cell receptor beta chains from one sample sequenced in a study of T cell responses to AZD1222 COVID-19 vaccine. TCRdb's copy holds only in-frame clones and misses some; the assay was immunoSEQ multiplex PCR. The sample lists about 150,000 clones, less than 90% occurring once. This specimen was peripheral blood, taken on day 0 of MenACWY control vaccination. The receptors shown here come from an adult in good health.

The V call is TRBV11-3, the J call TRBJ2-5, with D tentatively TRBD2 (5 bases). The germline V gene encodes CDR1 SGHNT and CDR2 YENEEA. The CDR3 totals 15 residues. Trimming left V 6 bases short and J 1 base short, with 15 bases between. Here the CDR3 reads CASSLWTAIQETQYF. The CDR3 coding sequence is TGTGCCAGCAGTCTCTGGACTGCAATCCAAGAGACCCAGTACTTC.

CDR3 bases: TGTGCCAGCTCACAGCAGGGGGGGAAAGCTTTCTTT. Protein sequence: CASSQQGGKAFF. The chain is built from TRBV18 and TRBJ1-1; 7 bases agree with TRBD1. CDR3 length: 12 residues. With V trimmed by 4 bases and J by 9 bases, 5 bases remained unmatched. Germline V gives CDR1 KGHSH, CDR2 LQKENI.

In nucleotides, the CDR3 is TGTGCCACCAGTGAGGGCTACCAAGAGACCCAGTACTTC. Encoded protein: CATSEGYQETQYF. The rearrangement links TRBV24-1 to TRBJ2-5; unclear D gene. Between the trimmed V and J ends, which lost 4 bases and 0 bases, there was a span of 5 bases. The CDR3 contains 13 residues. Germline CDR1 is KGHDR and CDR2 is SFDVKD.

The chain recombines TRBV28 with TRBJ1-3; D not certain. Germline CDR1 reads MDHEN; CDR2 reads SYDVKM. This CDR3 is 14 amino acids long. Trimming cost V 7 bases and J 2 bases, with 12 bases left between them. For the CDR3, the DNA is TGTGCCAGCACCCCCCAGGTCCCTGGAAACACCATATATTTT. Translated, it gives CASTPQVPGNTIYF.

The chain couples TRBV2 to TRBJ1-1; a possible D gene is TRBD1 (6 bases). CDR1 and CDR2 (germline): SNHLY, FYNNEI. The CDR3 length is 16 residues. The V gene lost 4 bases and the J gene lost 0 bases, with 15 bases spanning the gap. In DNA form, the CDR3 reads TGTGCCAGCAGTGGAGGGCAGGGGCGCATGAACACTGAAGCTTTCTTT. Protein: CASSGGQGRMNTEAFF.

The V and J genes are TRBV7-9 and TRBJ2-7; D is unresolved. The V gene lost 2 bases and the J gene lost 2 bases, with 10 bases spanning the gap. This CDR3 has 14 amino acids. Germline V gene lookup returns CDR1 SEHNR and CDR2 FQNEAQ (reference sequence). The chain's CDR3 is CASSLFPDTYEQYF. The CDR3 DNA is TGTGCCAGCAGCTTATTCCCCGACACCTACGAGCAGTACTTC.

V is TRBV5-1 and J is TRBJ1-3; the D gene is possibly TRBD1 (6 bases). The V and J ends lost 3 bases and 0 bases respectively, with 13 bases between them. Germline V gene data show CDR1 as SGHRS and CDR2 as YFSETQ. The CDR3 contains 16 residues. The CDR3 region has the DNA TGCGCCAGCAGCTCCGAGACAGGACGCTCTGGAAACACCATATATTTT. It codes for CASSSETGRSGNTIYF.

The J gene is TRBJ1-2, the V gene TRBV11-2; possibly TRBD1 for D (5 bases). Germline CDR1 is SGHAT and CDR2 is FQNNGV. Trimming left V 5 bases short and J 3 bases short, with 16 bases between. The CDR3 length is 15 residues. The CDR3 bases are TGTGCCAGCAGCCTCCGGGGCTCGGAGGACTATGGCTACACCTTC. This translates into CASSLRGSEDYGYTF.

The J gene is TRBJ1-3, the V gene TRBV4-1, with D tentatively TRBD1 (5 bases). V gave up 0 bases and J gave up 0 bases, with 12 bases separating them. Germline-derived CDR1 and CDR2 are MGHRA and YSYEKL. The CDR3 runs to 17 residues. CDR3 loop: CASSQDRGASSGNTIYF. For the CDR3, the DNA is TGCGCCAGCAGCCAAGATCGAGGGGCGAGCTCTGGAAACACCATATATTTT.

This clone was detected once. The chain links TRBV18 to TRBJ1-2, with a weak D call TRBD1 (5 bases). Trimming took 0 bases from V and 2 from J, leaving 7 bases between them. The germline V gene has CDR1 KGHSH and CDR2 LQKENI. This CDR3 spans 14 amino acids. This CDR3 reads CASSPPGRNYGYTF. The CDR3 bases are TGTGCCAGCTCACCACCGGGACGGAACTATGGCTACACCTTC.

The chain has TRBV19 and TRBJ1-1, with D uncertain. V was cut by 7 bases and J by 0 bases, with 12 bases left in between. The CDR3 runs to 14 residues. CDR1 and CDR2 (germline): LNHDA, SQIVND (reference sequence). The CDR3 DNA reads TGTGCCAGTATCCAACCCGCTATGAACACTGAAGCTTTCTTT. This codes for CASIQPAMNTEAFF.

The chain links TRBV4-1 to TRBJ2-1, with D unresolved. Per the germline V gene, CDR1 is MGHRA and CDR2 is YSYEKL. The CDR3 runs 14 residues. Trimming removed 4 bases at V and 3 bases at J, with 10 bases between. The CDR3 bases are TGCGCCAGCAGCCCGTATCTGAACTACAATGAGCAGTTCTTC. As protein: CASSPYLNYNEQFF.

Turning to this clone: Other DNA variants within this sample encode the same CDR3. The genes are TRBV15 and TRBJ2-7; 11 bases fit TRBD2. CDR1 is LNHNV, CDR2 YYDKDF, per germline (reference sequence). This CDR3 contains 14 residues. CDR3 coding DNA: TGCGCCACCTCGGGACTAGCGGACCCCCACGAGCAGTACGTC. Residues: CATSGLADPHEQYV.

The CDR3 is CASTAGGSTDTQYF. CDR3 nucleotides: TGTGCCAGCACAGCGGGGGGAAGCACAGATACGCAGTATTTT. The chain uses TRBV4-2 and TRBJ2-3; 9 bases line up with TRBD2. CDR1 is LGHNA, CDR2 YNFKEQ, per germline. V lost 7 bases, J lost 0 bases, and 2 bases stayed unmatched. This CDR3 is 14 amino acids long.

This sequence joins TRBV19 and TRBJ1-2; no clear D. V lost 7 bases and J 5 bases, leaving 14 bases between the germline ends. Germline lookup yields CDR1 LNHDA and CDR2 SQIVND (reference sequence). The CDR3 is 13 residues long. CDR3 nucleotides: TGTGCCAGTAATTCAAAAGGAGGATATGGCTACACCTTC. The encoded protein is CASNSKGGYGYTF.

The V and J genes are TRBV19 and TRBJ1-2; 9 nucleotides align to TRBD1. The V segment lost 5 bases and the J segment 8 bases; nucleotides outside the gene matches: 6. CDR3 length: 13 amino acids. Germline CDR1 LNHDA, CDR2 SQIVND (reference sequence). CDR3 sequence: CASSPGQGTGYTF. CDR3 bases: TGTGCCAGTAGTCCGGGACAGGGAACCGGCTACACCTTC. The whole variable domain, filled in from reference TRBV19 and TRBJ1-2, reads DGGITQSPKYLFRKEGQNVTLSCEQNLNHDAMYWYRQDPGQGLRLIYYSQIVNDFQKGDIAEGYSVSREKKESFPLTVTSAQKNPTAFYLCASSPGQGTGYTFGSGTRLTVV.

In DNA, the CDR3 is TGTGCCAGCACCCCCTTGGGGAGGGGCCAAGGGAACACCGGGGAGCTGTTTTTT. It specifies CASTPLGRGQGNTGELFF. The chain links TRBV28 to TRBJ2-2; TRBD2 aligns across 7 bases. Germline-derived CDR1 and CDR2 are MDHEN and SYDVKM. V lost 7 bases to trimming and J lost 1 base; unmatched junction nucleotides: 15. This CDR3 has 18 amino acids.

The rearrangement links TRBV11-2 to TRBJ2-1; the D gene could be TRBD1 or TRBD2 (5 bases each). The V gene's germline CDR1 is SGHAT and CDR2 FQNNGV. V lost 6 bases and J 6 bases, leaving 21 bases between the germline ends. The CDR3 length is 16 residues. The CDR3 loop reads CASRPTGTAPFNEQFF. The CDR3 DNA follows: TGTGCCAGCAGACCCACCGGGACGGCTCCCTTCAATGAGCAGTTCTTC.

The CDR3 loop is CATSRDLLGQTHEKLFF. In nucleotides, the CDR3 is TGTGCCACCAGCAGAGATTTGTTGGGCCAGACGCATGAAAAACTGTTTTTT. The chain links TRBV15 to TRBJ1-4; no reliable D call. The CDR3 runs to 17 residues. Trimming stripped 0 bases from V and 6 bases from J, with 17 bases between. From germline, CDR1 is LNHNV and CDR2 YYDKDF (reference sequence). Drawing the rest from reference TRBV15 and TRBJ1-4, the complete variable domain is DAMVIQNPRYQVTQFGKPVTLSCSQTLNHNVMYWYQQKSSQAPKLLFHYYDKDFNNEADTPDNFQSRRPNTSFCFLDIRSPGLGDTAMYLCATSRDLLGQTHEKLFFGSGTQLSVL.

This chain links TRBV11-1 with TRBJ2-1; the D gene is possibly TRBD1 (5 bases). This CDR3 has 13 residues. Germline assignment: CDR1 SGHAT and CDR2 FQDESV (reference sequence). V lost 0 bases and J 5 bases, leaving 5 bases between the germline ends. The CDR3 DNA follows: TGTGCCAGCAGCTTAGCGGGGCACAATGAGCAGTTCTTC. It codes for CASSLAGHNEQFF. Using reference TRBV11-1 and TRBJ2-1 for the parts outside the CDR3, the full variable domain is EAEVAQSPRYKITEKSQAVAFWCDPISGHATLYWYRQILGQGPELLVQFQDESVVDDSQLPKDRFSAERLKGVDSTLKIQPAELGDSAMYLCASSLAGHNEQFFGPGTRLTVL.

The V gene is TRBV6-5, the J gene TRBJ1-5; the D is unclear. The germline gives CDR1 MNHEY, CDR2 SVGAGI. This CDR3 is built from 14 residues. V was shortened by 7 bases and J by 2 bases, with 12 bases between the two germline ends. CDR3 coding DNA: TGTGCCAGCACCCTATCCCCTGGCAATCAGCCCCAGCATTTT. Protein sequence: CASTLSPGNQPQHF.

The rearrangement joins TRBV6-5 to TRBJ1-6; perhaps TRBD1 as D (6 bases). CDR3 length equals 14 residues. With 6 bases removed from V and 15 bases from J, the gap between germline ends came to 21 bases. The germline V gene encodes CDR1 MNHEY and CDR2 SVGAGI. The DNA for the CDR3 is TGTGCCAGCAGGGGACCGGGGACACTTGAGCGCCTCCACTTT. Its translation is CASRGPGTLERLHF.

J is TRBJ1-1 and V is TRBV29-1; 7 positions agree with TRBD1. The CDR3 sequence is 13 residues long. Germline assignment: CDR1 SQVTM and CDR2 ANQGSEA. The trim removed 5 bases at V and 1 base at J, leaving 4 bases unmatched. CDR3 loop: CSVTTGRNTEAFF. Here the CDR3 DNA reads TGCAGCGTTACGACAGGGAGGAACACTGAAGCTTTCTTT.

The chain has TRBV19 and TRBJ1-2, with D possibly being TRBD1 (5 bases). Germline CDR1 is LNHDA and CDR2 is SQIVND (reference sequence). This CDR3 spans 13 amino acids. The V end was cut by 8 bases, the J end by 2 bases, with 12 bases between. CDR3 amino acids: CASGTGWNYGYTF. CDR3 nucleotide sequence: TGTGCCAGTGGGACGGGTTGGAACTATGGCTACACCTTC.

The chain joins TRBV11-2 to TRBJ2-1; D unclear. The CDR3 sequence is 15 residues long. V lost 4 bases and J lost 2, with 12 bases in between. Germline loops: CDR1 SGHAT, CDR2 FQNNGV. CDR3 sequence (DNA): TGTGCCAGCAGCTCCGGACCGTTAGCCTACAATGAGCAGTTCTTC. Translating it yields CASSSGPLAYNEQFF. Drawing the rest from reference TRBV11-2 and TRBJ2-1, the complete variable domain is EAGVAQSPRYKIIEKRQSVAFWCNPISGHATLYWYQQILGQGPKLLIQFQNNGVVDDSQLPKDRFSAERLKGVDSTLKIQPAKLEDSAVYLCASSSGPLAYNEQFFGPGTRLTVL.

This sequence joins TRBV6-5 and TRBJ1-4, with unresolved D. The V and J ends lost 5 bases and 6 bases respectively, with 16 bases between them. The germline gives CDR1 MNHEY, CDR2 SVGAGI. The CDR3 has 15 amino acids. The CDR3 loop reads CASSISGVNYEKLFF. As DNA, the CDR3 is TGTGCCAGCAGTATTTCCGGGGTTAATTATGAAAAACTGTTTTTT.

This chain joins TRBV2 and TRBJ1-1, with 9 nucleotides matching TRBD1. The CDR3 is 13 residues long. V gave up 6 bases and J gave up 3 bases; unmatched junction bases: 2. Germline V CDR1 and CDR2: SNHLY, FYNNEI. The CDR3 reads CASSDRGDTEAFF. The DNA of the CDR3 is TGTGCCAGCAGCGACAGGGGGGACACTGAAGCTTTCTTT.

The chain has TRBV15 and TRBJ2-5; TRBD1 matches 9 bases. The CDR3 consists of 16 residues. CDR1 and CDR2 from the germline V gene are LNHNV and YYDKDF (reference sequence). With 2 bases clipped from V and 1 base from J, the junction kept 5 bases outside the gene matches. In DNA, the CDR3 is TGTGCCACCAGCAGAACCGGGACAGGGTTCCAAGAGACCCAGTACTTC. Protein: CATSRTGTGFQETQYF.